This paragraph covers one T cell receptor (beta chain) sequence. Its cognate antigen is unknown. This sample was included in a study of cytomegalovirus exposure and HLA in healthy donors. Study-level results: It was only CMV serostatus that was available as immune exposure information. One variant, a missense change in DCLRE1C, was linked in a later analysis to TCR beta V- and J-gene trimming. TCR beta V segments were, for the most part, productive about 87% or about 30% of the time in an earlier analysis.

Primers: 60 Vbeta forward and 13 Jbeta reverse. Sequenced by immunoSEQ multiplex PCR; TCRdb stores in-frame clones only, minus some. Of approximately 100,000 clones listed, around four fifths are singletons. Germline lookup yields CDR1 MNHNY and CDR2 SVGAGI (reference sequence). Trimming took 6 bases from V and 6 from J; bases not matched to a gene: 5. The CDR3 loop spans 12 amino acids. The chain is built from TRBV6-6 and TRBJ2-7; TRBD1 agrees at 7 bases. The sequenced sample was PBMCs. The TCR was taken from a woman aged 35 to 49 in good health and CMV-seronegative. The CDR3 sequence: CASRPGTAEQYF. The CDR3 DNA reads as TGTGCCAGCAGACCTGGGACAGCCGAGCAGTACTTC.